The rows below give T cell receptor beta chains drawn from one sample of a study of T-cell memory formation after mild COVID-19. TCRdb used MiXCR to reprocess the 5' RACE reads, holding one entry per CDR3 protein. The sample yields some 150,000 distinct CDR3 sequences, around 5.8% seen once. Material: PBMCs or a T cell subset sorted from them (not recorded which). All receptors come from an adult woman who had mild COVID-19 (a few samples of this study predate the infection). Cell type and time point are not known. Each CDR3 is given with its conserved first and last residue. A D gene is named only where the DNA matches it firmly. Only some rows state a clone size, as once, few, many or a class for expanded clones.

TRBD2,TRBJ2-5,few,TRBV29-1,CSVVTSGREETQYF,TGCAGCGTAGTGACTAGCGGGAGGGAGGAGACCCAGTACTTC
TRBD2,TRBJ2-7,many,TRBV9,CASSVRIAGGEQYF,TGTGCCAGCAGCGTCAGAATAGCGGGAGGCGAGCAGTACTTC
.,TRBJ2-1,.,TRBV6-2/TRBV6-3,CASSSVHLAISSYNEQFF,TGTGCCAGCAGTTCCGTCCACCTAGCGATCAGCTCCTACAATGAGCAGTTCTTC
.,TRBJ1-2,few,TRBV3-1,CASSQDEAANYGYTF,TGTGCCAGCAGCCAAGATGAGGCAGCTAACTATGGCTACACCTTC
.,TRBJ2-1,few,TRBV20-1,CSAGVRVSSYNEQFF,TGCAGTGCTGGGGTGCGGGTGAGCTCCTACAATGAGCAGTTCTTC
.,TRBJ2-7,many,TRBV5-1,CASSSYSHKGNSYEQYF,TGCGCCAGCAGCTCCTACAGCCACAAGGGGAACTCCTACGAGCAGTACTTC
TRBD2,TRBJ2-4,.,TRBV20-1,CSAAKREGPKNIQYF,TGCAGTGCTGCTAAGCGGGAGGGGCCCAAAAACATTCAGTACTTC
.,TRBJ2-5,many,TRBV6-6,CASRPHRESQETQYF,TGTGCCAGCAGACCCCACAGAGAATCACAAGAGACCCAGTACTTC
TRBD2,TRBJ2-1,.,TRBV24-1,CATSGSGGSSYNEQFF,TGTGCCACCAGCGGAAGCGGGGGCAGCTCCTACAATGAGCAGTTCTTC
.,TRBJ1-2,.,TRBV4-1,CASSQLRDLYGYTF,TGCGCCAGCAGTCAGCTCCGGGACCTCTATGGCTACACCTTC
.,TRBJ2-3,many,TRBV5-1,CASSPSGQDTQYF,TGCGCCAGCAGCCCTTCAGGTCAAGATACGCAGTATTTT
TRBD1,TRBJ2-5,many,TRBV7-9,CASSSWDRGRFQETQYF,TGTGCCAGCAGCTCCTGGGACAGAGGACGCTTTCAAGAGACCCAGTACTTC
TRBD2,TRBJ2-5,many,TRBV5-1,CASSIGTSDGGGQYF,TGCGCCAGCAGCATAGGGACTTCGGACGGGGGGGGCCAGTACTTC
.,TRBJ1-1,few,TRBV6-5,CASTLSGRGDTEAFF,TGTGCCAGCACCCTTTCGGGACGGGGGGACACTGAAGCTTTCTTT
.,TRBJ2-1,many,TRBV7-2,CASSFAVYNEQFF,TGTGCCAGCAGCTTTGCAGTCTACAATGAGCAGTTCTTC
TRBD1,TRBJ2-3,.,TRBV20-1,CSASRQGGTDTQYF,TGCAGTGCTAGCCGACAGGGGGGCACAGATACGCAGTATTTT
.,TRBJ1-5,few,TRBV7-2,CASSLAGGRSNQPQHF,TGTGCCAGCAGCTTAGCGGGGGGAAGGAGCAATCAGCCCCAGCATTTT
TRBD1,TRBJ2-7,few,TRBV3-1,CASSQDMGQGAEQYF,TGTGCCAGCAGCCAAGATATGGGACAGGGGGCCGAGCAGTACTTC
TRBD1,TRBJ1-2,few,TRBV4-2,CASSREDRDGYGYTF,TGTGCCAGCAGCCGGGAGGACAGGGATGGCTATGGCTACACCTTC
TRBD2,TRBJ2-1,.,TRBV7-2,CASSSTLALWRAGGRYSYNEQFF,TGTGCCAGCAGCTCCACCCTGGCTCTCTGGCGGGCGGGAGGACGCTACTCCTACAATGAGCAGTTCTTC
.,TRBJ1-1,few,TRBV5-1,CASIGQAGLNTEAFF,TGCGCCAGTATTGGTCAAGCGGGCTTAAACACTGAAGCTTTCTTT
.,TRBJ2-2,.,TRBV6-5,CATQGEAGELFF,TGTGCCACACAGGGTGAGGCCGGGGAGCTGTTTTTT
.,TRBJ1-5,few,TRBV6-5,CASSADRSNQPQHF,TGTGCCAGCAGTGCGGACAGAAGCAATCAGCCCCAGCATTTT
.,TRBJ1-5,many,TRBV12-3/TRBV12-4,CASRPIQGDQPQHF,TGTGCCAGCAGACCCATACAGGGAGATCAGCCCCAGCATTTT
.,TRBJ1-2,.,TRBV12-3/TRBV12-4,CASTMSGHGYTF,TGTGCCAGCACCATGAGTGGTCATGGCTACACCTTC
.,TRBJ2-4,.,TRBV29-1,CSVAAPRGGPQGDIQYF,TGCAGCGTCGCCGCCCCAAGAGGAGGGCCCCAAGGGGACATTCAGTACTTC
.,TRBJ1-2,.,TRBV5-1,CASSLESVSGAVLGYTF,TGCGCCAGCAGCTTGGAATCCGTGTCGGGGGCGGTTCTCGGCTACACCTTC
.,TRBJ1-1,.,TRBV12-3/TRBV12-4,CASSPYGGGNTEAFF,TGTGCCAGCAGCCCATATGGCGGGGGGAACACTGAAGCTTTCTTT
.,TRBJ2-5,.,TRBV27,CASSLTGRSQETQYF,TGTGCCAGCAGTTTAACCGGCCGGAGCCAAGAGACCCAGTACTTC
.,TRBJ2-6,many,TRBV7-6,CASSQLYRANVLTF,TGTGCCAGCAGCCAGCTGTATAGGGCCAACGTCCTGACTTTC
.,TRBJ1-4,few,TRBV12-3/TRBV12-4,CASSFRAPPEKLFF,TGTGCCAGCAGCTTCCGGGCTCCGCCTGAAAAACTGTTTTTT
TRBD1,TRBJ1-6,.,TRBV5-1,CASSLTTGTGNSPLHF,TGCGCCAGCAGCCTCACGACAGGGACCGGGAATTCACCCCTCCACTTT